These 15 T cell receptor beta chains were all obtained from the same sample, sequenced in a study of vaccination and CD4 T cells after COVID-19. Cultured CD4+ T cell DNA was sequenced using the Oncomine TCR Beta short-read assay. TCRdb passed the PCR reads through MiXCR, listing each CDR3 protein once. The repertoire consists of almost 20,000 distinct CDR3 sequences, with about 56% occurring once and the leading ten covering 7% to 8.5%. No cognate antigen is known for these TCRs. This sample's treatment: roughly 11-day PBMC culture with coronavirus spike peptide pools or control peptides (ViraFEST assay). The sample comprised CD4+ T cells from blood, cultured in vitro. The receptors derive from a human donor who had recovered from COVID-19.

This sequence joins TRBV20-1 and TRBJ2-7, with TRBD2 identical over 14 bases. CDR1 is DFQATT and CDR2 is SNEGSKA in the germline V gene (reference sequence). The CDR3 totals 17 residues. The trim removed 3 bases at V and 6 bases at J, leaving 13 bases unmatched. CDR3 bases: TGCAGTGCTAGTCCACTCCGGGGACTAGCGGGAGTAATCGAGCAGTACTTC. Amino acid sequence: CSASPLRGLAGVIEQYF.

On this clonotype itself: The junction departs from the called germline gene at one end, perhaps through a read error. The rearrangement links TRBV4-1 to TRBJ2-5, with 12 bases lining up with TRBD1. The CDR3 spans 16 residues. Germline-derived CDR1 and CDR2 are MGHRA and YSYEKL. CDR3 nucleotides: TGCGCCAGCAACCAACAGGGACAGGGGGCGTGGGAGACCCAGTACTTC. It specifies CASNQQGQGAWETQYF.

This clonotype was found once. The chain uses TRBV21-1 and TRBJ2-2; the table calls TRBD2, which could not be checked here. TRBV21-1 represents a pseudogene. The CDR3 is made up of 18 amino acids. DNA for the CDR3: TGTGCCAGCAGCAACTGGACTAGCGGGGGACTTAACACCGGGGAGCTGTTTTTT. Translating it yields CASSNWTSGGLNTGELFF.

This clonotype has just a few counts. The chain couples TRBV7-2 to TRBJ1-5, with D unclear. Looked up from germline, CDR1 is SGHTA and CDR2 is FQGNSA. V lost 1 base to trimming and J lost 7 bases, with 8 bases between them. The CDR3 has 13 residues. In DNA form, the CDR3 reads TGTGCCAGCAGCTTAGACGGTGGACAGCCCCAGCATTTT. It translates to CASSLDGGQPQHF.

The gene calls are TRBV10-3 and TRBJ1-5; D not certain. CDR3 length: 16 amino acids. V lost 0 bases and J 1 base, leaving 10 bases between the germline ends. CDR1 and CDR2 (germline): ENHRY, SYGVKD. The CDR3 DNA sequence: TGTGCCATCAGTGAGTCGATTGGCAACAGCAATCAGCCCCAGCATTTT. It is translated as CAISESIGNSNQPQHF.

The rearrangement joins TRBV20-1 to TRBJ2-1, with TRBD2 matching 10 bases. Germline values: CDR1 DFQATT, CDR2 SNEGSKA (reference sequence). J lost 4 bases, V lost 5 bases, and 5 bases had no gene match. The length of the CDR3 is 14 residues. CDR3 in DNA: TGCAGTGCTCGCGTTAGCGGGGGGTACAATGAGCAGTTCTTC. It encodes CSARVSGGYNEQFF.

A few counts support this clonotype. The chain carries TRBV20-1 and TRBJ2-3; D might be TRBD2 (5 bases). Germline lookup yields CDR1 DFQATT and CDR2 SNEGSKA (reference sequence). The germline V and J ends were trimmed by 5 bases and 9 bases, with 18 bases remaining between them. The CDR3 has 13 amino acids. CDR3 in DNA: TGCAGTGCTGGGAGTCTGACCTACTCAACGCAGTATTTT. It translates to CSAGSLTYSTQYF.

This chain joins TRBV2 and TRBJ1-5; 8 bases agree with TRBD1. There are 18 residues in the CDR3. Germline V gives CDR1 SNHLY, CDR2 FYNNEI. Germline trimming cut 6 bases from V and 3 bases from J; bases unmatched to any gene: 16. The CDR3 here is CASRDLDREVLVNQPQHF. The CDR3 DNA reads as TGTGCCAGCAGGGACTTGGACAGGGAGGTTCTTGTCAATCAGCCCCAGCATTTT.

The rearrangement joins TRBV12-3 or TRBV12-4 to TRBJ1-2; D ambiguous. The V and J ends lost 3 bases and 8 bases respectively, with 10 bases between them. This CDR3 comprises 12 residues. CDR3 DNA: TGTGCCAGCAGTTTTGGACGGTGGGGCTACACCTTC. Protein product: CASSFGRWGYTF.

The chain joins TRBV4-1 to TRBJ2-3, with 7 bases that match TRBD2. The CDR3 is 18 residues long. From germline, CDR1 is MGHRA and CDR2 YSYEKL. The V gene end was trimmed by 0 bases and the J gene end by 2 bases; junction bases not matched to a gene: 11. This CDR3 is CASSQEGAGDGPTDTQYF. CDR3 DNA sequence: TGCGCCAGCAGCCAAGAAGGGGCGGGAGATGGCCCCACAGATACGCAGTATTTT.

This clonotype appeared a few times. The chain joins TRBV24-1 to TRBJ2-2; no reliable D call. Trimming took off 4 bases at V and 3 bases at J, with 17 bases between the two ends. Germline lookup yields CDR1 KGHDR and CDR2 SFDVKD. The CDR3 covers 17 residues. The CDR3 sequence is CATSDPATASDTGELFF. CDR3 coding DNA: TGTGCCACCAGTGACCCCGCCACAGCGTCGGACACCGGGGAGCTGTTTTTT.

The chain joins TRBV12-3 or TRBV12-4 to TRBJ2-6; no clear D. CDR3 size: 15 residues. V was clipped by 5 bases and J by 0 bases, with 8 bases between them. The CDR3 reads CASSNGVSGANVLTF. The CDR3, as DNA: TGTGCCAGCAGTAATGGAGTCTCTGGGGCCAACGTCCTGACTTTC.

This clonotype has a handful of counts. V and J are TRBV6-1 and TRBJ1-1; no definite D call. This CDR3 has 13 residues. Germline V gene lookup returns CDR1 MNHNS and CDR2 SASEGT. V was clipped by 1 base and J by 4 bases, with 7 bases between them. The DNA for the CDR3 is TGTGCCAGCAGTGAAGTTCTGGGCACTGAAGCTTTCTTT. Translated, it gives CASSEVLGTEAFF.

The chain has TRBV19 and TRBJ1-2; maybe TRBD1 (5 bases). CDR1 is LNHDA and CDR2 is SQIVND in the germline V gene (reference sequence). Trimming left V 6 bases short and J 2 bases short, with 10 bases between. CDR3 length: 13 amino acids. CDR3 loop: CASRGQGNYGYTF. For the CDR3, the DNA is TGTGCCAGTAGGGGGCAGGGAAACTATGGCTACACCTTC.

The chain carries TRBV9 and TRBJ1-1; 7 bases map to TRBD1. Trimming cost V 4 bases and J 0 bases; bases outside gene matches: 6. CDR1 SGDLS and CDR2 YYNGEE come from the germline V gene. CDR3 length equals 15 residues. This chain's CDR3 is CASSPRQGLNTEAFF. DNA for the CDR3: TGTGCCAGCAGCCCCAGACAGGGCCTGAACACTGAAGCTTTCTTT.